The 8 T cell receptor beta chains below come from one sample, sequenced in a study of CD8+ T cells in alopecia areata. Documented treatment: oral pan-JAK inhibitor, 5-10 mg twice daily. Investigators isolated RNA and reverse transcribed it into cDNA to act as the sequencing template. Sequencing was performed with immunoSEQ multiplex PCR; in TCRdb, only in-frame clones are kept and a portion is missing. The table lists 170,000 or so clones, roughly 62% of them singletons. The sample was CD8+ T cells sorted from blood, taken at week 24, from a patient treated with tofacitinib. The receptors stem from a human donor with alopecia areata.

This rearrangement joins TRBV4-1 to TRBJ2-1; D uncertain. CDR3 length equals 16 residues. The germline gives CDR1 MGHRA, CDR2 YSYEKL. The V and J ends lost 0 bases and 3 bases respectively, with 12 bases between them. The CDR3 DNA reads TGCGCCAGCAGCCAAGATTCTGGGATCATCTACAATGAGCAGTTCTTC. Amino acid sequence: CASSQDSGIIYNEQFF.

The rearrangement links TRBV4-2 to TRBJ1-6; 9 bases fit TRBD1. With 3 bases clipped from V and 7 bases from J, the junction kept 7 bases outside the gene matches. This CDR3 has 16 residues. Germline CDR1 reads LGHNA; CDR2 reads YNFKEQ. This CDR3 reads CASSQLDRGSNSPLHF. CDR3 nucleotide sequence: TGTGCCAGCAGCCAGCTGGACAGGGGATCAAATTCACCCCTCCACTTT.

The gene calls are TRBV4-1 and TRBJ2-1; 7 bases fit TRBD1. The CDR3 extends over 15 amino acids. Trimming at V came to 9 bases and at J to 9 bases, leaving 17 bases not matched to a gene. Germline V CDR1 and CDR2: MGHRA, YSYEKL. The CDR3 DNA is TGCGCCAGTCGCTTCGAGCAGGGGGACGGGGTTGAGCAGTTCTTC. As protein: CASRFEQGDGVEQFF.

This clone came up a few times. V gene TRBV5-1 combines with J gene TRBJ1-6; possible D gene TRBD1, 6 bases. The germline V gene has CDR1 SGHRS and CDR2 YFSETQ. Trimming pared 1 base from V and 8 bases from J, leaving 10 bases between. CDR3 length: 14 residues. CDR3 amino acids: CASSLTGPDSPLHF. For the CDR3, the DNA is TGCGCCAGCAGCTTGACAGGGCCGGATTCACCCCTCCACTTT.

The rearrangement joins TRBV5-1 to TRBJ2-2; a possible D gene is TRBD2 (5 bases). V was pared by 1 base and J by 0 bases, with 13 bases between. The CDR3 extends over 17 amino acids. Per the germline V gene, CDR1 is SGHRS and CDR2 is YFSETQ. The CDR3 DNA reads TGCGCCAGCAGCTTGCTAGCCAGGCTTACGAACACCGGGGAGCTGTTTTTT. This encodes CASSLLARLTNTGELFF.

This clone was counted a single time. The chain uses TRBV30 and TRBJ2-4; D gene uncertain. Germline V gene data show CDR1 as GTSNPN and CDR2 as SVGIG (reference sequence). The CDR3 sequence is 16 residues long. Trimming removed 0 bases at V and 0 bases at J, with 12 bases between. The CDR3 loop is CAWSVLGSLAKNIQYF. CDR3 DNA sequence: TGTGCCTGGAGTGTACTCGGTAGTCTAGCCAAAAACATTCAGTACTTC.

J is TRBJ1-1 and V is TRBV5-1; possibly TRBD1 for D (6 bases). The CDR3 covers 14 residues. V dropped 4 bases and J dropped 4 bases, with 14 bases sitting between them. The germline V gene has CDR1 SGHRS and CDR2 YFSETQ. This CDR3 is CASSRTRGGTEAFF. The CDR3 bases are TGCGCCAGCAGCAGGACCCGAGGGGGCACTGAAGCTTTCTTT.

The DNA of the CDR3 is TGCGCCAGCAGCTTGGGGGTCAACTATGGCTACACCTTC. Translated: CASSLGVNYGYTF. The chain carries TRBV5-1 and TRBJ1-2; no clear D. The ends were cut back, 0 bases at V and 2 bases at J, with 5 bases in the middle. Germline loops: CDR1 SGHRS, CDR2 YFSETQ. The CDR3 is made up of 13 amino acids.